These 21 T cell receptor beta chains share one sample of origin, sequenced in a study of cytomegalovirus exposure and HLA in healthy donors. PCR primers comprised 60 Vbeta and 13 Jbeta primers. The repertoire was sequenced with immunoSEQ multiplex PCR; TCRdb's copy has only in-frame clones and lacks some. The top ten clones hold about 7.4% of a sample with tens of thousands of clones, approximately 72% of them seen once. Sequenced sample: PBMCs. These receptors were taken from a woman younger than 45 in good health and CMV-seropositive.

The rearrangement links TRBV5-5 to TRBJ1-6; D unclear. V lost 0 bases to trimming and J lost 8 bases, with 9 bases between them. The CDR3 is 14 amino acids. From germline, CDR1 is SGHKS and CDR2 YYEKEE (reference sequence). CDR3 DNA: TGTGCCAGCAGCTTGGTTCCCCTCGATTCACCCCTCCACTTT. Protein product: CASSLVPLDSPLHF.

The chain combines TRBV7-9 with TRBJ2-5, with unresolved D. Germline V gene lookup returns CDR1 SEHNR and CDR2 FQNEAQ (reference sequence). This CDR3 has 11 amino acids. The V end was cut by 8 bases, the J end by 3 bases, with 7 bases between. The CDR3 reads CASAAKETQYF. As DNA, the CDR3 is TGTGCCAGCGCCGCTAAAGAGACCCAGTACTTC.

This clone appeared once. The rearrangement joins TRBV7-2 to TRBJ2-7; possibly TRBD2 for D (6 bases). CDR1 and CDR2 from the germline V gene are SGHTA and FQGNSA. The CDR3 contains 13 residues. The V end was cut by 6 bases, the J end by 1 base, with 10 bases between. The CDR3 protein is CASSGRGSYEQYF. DNA of the CDR3: TGTGCCAGCAGTGGTCGGGGGTCCTACGAGCAGTACTTC.

V usage is TRBV6-5 and J usage is TRBJ2-7; tentatively, D is TRBD1 (8 bases). The V end was cut by 6 bases, the J end by 2 bases, with 17 bases between. This CDR3 spans 15 amino acids. Germline V gene data show CDR1 as MNHEY and CDR2 as SVGAGI. CDR3 DNA sequence: TGTGCCAGCAGCGTACAGGGGGGGGGAACCTACGAGCAGTACTTC. Translated: CASSVQGGGTYEQYF.

This chain joins TRBV4-1 and TRBJ1-4; no clear D gene. Germline-derived CDR1 and CDR2 are MGHRA and YSYEKL. V was clipped by 1 base and J by 8 bases, with 5 bases between them. The CDR3 sequence is 12 residues long. The CDR3 nucleotides are TGCGCCAGCAGCCAAGCGGGAGAAAAACTGTTTTTT. It translates to CASSQAGEKLFF.

This chain connects TRBV6-6 to TRBJ2-2; 10 positions match TRBD1. V was clipped by 5 bases and J by 4 bases; unmatched bases: 7. Germline-derived CDR1 and CDR2 are MNHNY and SVGAGI (reference sequence). The CDR3 covers 16 residues. The CDR3 DNA reads as TGTGCCAGCAGTAGACAGACAGGGGGCAGCACCGGGGAGCTGTTTTTT. Its translation is CASSRQTGGSTGELFF.

This clone was counted between two and nine times. V and J are TRBV25-1 and TRBJ2-7; D is uncertain. Germline loops: CDR1 MGHDK, CDR2 SYGVNS. Trimming shortened V by 2 bases and J by 4 bases, and 6 bases separated the two germline ends. This CDR3 region has 12 residues. CDR3 loop: CASSEGRYEQYF. The CDR3 bases are TGTGCCAGCAGTGAAGGTCGGTACGAGCAGTACTTC.

The J gene is TRBJ2-7, the V gene TRBV14, with 7 nucleotides matching TRBD1. Germline V gene lookup returns CDR1 SGHDN and CDR2 FVKESK. The V gene end was trimmed by 1 base and the J gene end by 3 bases; junction bases not matched to a gene: 6. This CDR3 has 15 residues. CDR3 loop: CASSQVPTGIYEQYF. CDR3 sequence (DNA): TGTGCCAGCAGCCAAGTCCCGACAGGGATCTACGAGCAGTACTTC.

By its share, this clone is medium-sized. The rearrangement uses TRBV2 and TRBJ1-3, with unresolved D. The germline V gene encodes CDR1 SNHLY and CDR2 FYNNEI. Trimming took 4 bases from V and 3 from J, leaving 4 bases between them. The CDR3 extends over 12 amino acids. The CDR3 nucleotides read TGTGCCAGCAGTGTAGATGGAAACACCATATATTTT. Amino acids: CASSVDGNTIYF.

This clone was seen only a few times. The V gene is TRBV5-8, the J gene TRBJ1-1, with 8 bases aligning to TRBD1. From germline, CDR1 is SGHTS and CDR2 YDEGEE. The CDR3 is 16 amino acids. V trimming: 2 bases; J trimming: 1 base; junction bases outside the gene matches: 7. CDR3: CASSFPPGTGNTEAFF. The CDR3 DNA follows: TGTGCCAGCAGCTTCCCACCCGGGACAGGGAACACTGAAGCTTTCTTT.

The chain recombines TRBV7-9 with TRBJ2-1; D unclear. Germline CDR1 SEHNR, CDR2 FQNEAQ (reference sequence). The CDR3 consists of 13 residues. Trimming removed 4 bases from V and 4 bases from J, with 8 bases in between. DNA for the CDR3: TGTGCCAGCAGCTCCCCCTCTTACAATGAGCAGTTCTTC. This codes for CASSSPSYNEQFF.

This chain links TRBV13 with TRBJ2-7, with TRBD2 matching over 14 bases. Germline lookup yields CDR1 PRHDT and CDR2 FYEKMQ (reference sequence). Trimming removed 3 bases from V and 4 bases from J; junction bases left unmatched: 8. The CDR3 is 17 residues long. The CDR3 is CASSFGTSGSGGYEQYF. The CDR3 DNA sequence: TGTGCCAGCAGCTTCGGGACTAGCGGGAGTGGAGGTTACGAGCAGTACTTC.

The chain recombines TRBV6-5 with TRBJ1-2; a possible D gene is TRBD1 (5 bases). Germline V lookup: CDR1 MNHEY, CDR2 SVGAGI. Trimming took off 7 bases at V and 8 bases at J, with 14 bases between the two ends. The CDR3 contains 12 residues. The CDR3 protein is CASKLSGCGYTF. CDR3 in DNA: TGTGCCAGCAAGTTGTCAGGGTGCGGCTACACCTTC.

This clone was counted a few times. The chain links TRBV28 to TRBJ2-5; 13 bases are shared with TRBD2. V lost 6 bases, J lost 0 bases, and 4 bases stayed unmatched. The CDR3 length is 16 residues. CDR1 is MDHEN, CDR2 SYDVKM, per germline. The CDR3 nucleotides are TGTGCCAGCAGCCAAACTAGCGGGAGGGACCAAGAGACCCAGTACTTC. This gives the protein CASSQTSGRDQETQYF.

The rearrangement links TRBV28 to TRBJ2-7; the D is unclear. CDR3 size: 14 residues. Germline CDR1 is MDHEN and CDR2 is SYDVKM. Trimming took off 10 bases at V and 3 bases at J, with 19 bases between the two ends. CDR3 sequence: CATNPLWAGYEQYF. In DNA form, the CDR3 reads TGTGCCACCAACCCCCTATGGGCCGGCTACGAGCAGTACTTC.

The chain carries TRBV6-6 and TRBJ2-7, with D hard to call. The germline CDR1 and CDR2 sequences are MNHNY and SVGAGI (reference sequence). Trimming took 2 bases from V and 7 from J, leaving 9 bases between them. The CDR3 has 12 amino acids. The CDR3 is CASSYLSREQYF. CDR3 nucleotides: TGTGCCAGCAGTTACCTATCTAGAGAGCAGTACTTC.

This clone came up once. CDR3 sequence: CASSLAGLAGYNEQFF. For the CDR3, the DNA is TGCGCCAGCAGCTTGGCCGGGCTAGCGGGTTACAATGAGCAGTTCTTC. This chain uses TRBV5-1 with TRBJ2-1, with 8 bases fitting TRBD2. The germline V gene has CDR1 SGHRS and CDR2 YFSETQ. V shed 0 bases, J shed 4 bases, and the junction held 6 bases outside the gene matches. The CDR3 totals 16 residues.

CDR3 sequence (DNA): TGTGCCAGCAGCTGGGGCCCAACCTCCTACGAGCAGTACTTC. This sequence encodes CASSWGPTSYEQYF. The chain carries TRBV7-8 and TRBJ2-5; perhaps TRBD1 as D (5 bases). The end of the DNA aligns better with TRBJ2-7, so the J call may be wrong. Germline V gene sequence: CDR1 SGHVS, CDR2 FQNEAQ. This CDR3 is 14 amino acids long.

This clone was seen once. The gene calls are TRBV4-2 and TRBJ2-7, with 8 bases lining up with TRBD1. The V segment lost 4 bases and the J segment 2 bases; nucleotides outside the gene matches: 7. The CDR3 covers 15 residues. The V gene's germline CDR1 is LGHNA and CDR2 YNFKEQ. The CDR3 DNA is TGTGCCAGCAGCCTTACGGGACAGGATGCCTACGAGCAGTACTTC. This codes for CASSLTGQDAYEQYF.

The chain combines TRBV2 with TRBJ2-1, with 11 bases matching TRBD1. This CDR3 comprises 16 residues. Unmatched junction bases numbered 12, after V lost 7 bases and J lost 7 bases. Per the germline V gene, CDR1 is SNHLY and CDR2 is FYNNEI. The CDR3 reads CASTGTGGPVSNEQFF. DNA for the CDR3: TGTGCCAGCACCGGGACAGGGGGGCCGGTTAGTAATGAGCAGTTCTTC.

This rearrangement joins TRBV5-4 to TRBJ2-7; 14 bases match TRBD2. V trimming: 3 bases; J trimming: 1 base; junction bases outside the gene matches: 6. Germline CDR1 and CDR2: SGHNT and YYREEE (reference sequence). The CDR3 has 17 residues. CDR3 nucleotides: TGTGCCAGCAGCTCGGGACTAGCGGGAGTAGGATCCTACGAGCAGTACTTC. It yields the protein CASSSGLAGVGSYEQYF.